The 30 T cell receptor beta chains below come from one sample, sequenced in a study of T-cell reconstitution after alpha-beta-depleted transplantation in children. Preparation of the TCRbeta library involved a method that used unique molecular identifiers. MiXCR was run by TCRdb on the PCR reads, yielding one entry per CDR3 protein. The sample lists about 16,000 distinct CDR3 sequences; roughly 8.2% were seen once. This specimen was PBMCs, mostly from graft donor cells, taken 60 days after TCRalphabeta/CD19-depleted stem cell transplant. All receptors derive from a boy under two years old who had a stem cell transplant for Wiskott-Aldrich syndrome, so the T cells may come from the graft donor.

The chain has TRBV11-2 and TRBJ2-7, with D perhaps matching TRBD2 (6 bases). The CDR3 covers 17 residues. The ends were cut back, 1 base at V and 2 bases at J, with 18 bases in the middle. Germline V lookup: CDR1 SGHAT, CDR2 FQNNGV. CDR3 DNA: TGTGCCAGCAGCTTAGTCGGGGGTTTCTCCCCCGCCTACGAGCAGTACTTC. It is translated as CASSLVGGFSPAYEQYF.

This clonotype was picked up a small number of times. The chain is built from TRBV5-4 and TRBJ2-3, with TRBD1 identical over 9 bases. Germline assignment: CDR1 SGHNT and CDR2 YYREEE (reference sequence). The CDR3 length is 14 residues. V lost 4 bases to trimming and J lost 5 bases; unmatched junction nucleotides: 5. CDR3 amino acids: CASSDGTGKDTQYF. CDR3 bases: TGTGCCAGCAGCGATGGGACAGGGAAAGATACGCAGTATTTT. The full variable domain, completed using reference TRBV5-4 and TRBJ2-3, is ETGVTQSPTHLIKTRGQQVTLRCSSQSGHNTVSWYQQALGQGPQFIFQYYREEENGRGNFPPRFSGLQFPNYSSELNVNALELDDSALYLCASSDGTGKDTQYFGPGTRLTVL.

In this sample, this clonotype turned up many times. V and J are TRBV7-2 and TRBJ2-1; 10 positions agree with TRBD2. The CDR3 is 15 residues long. Germline lookup yields CDR1 SGHTA and CDR2 FQGNSA. The junction had 5 bases not matched to a gene; V was cut back by 5 bases and J by 4 bases. The CDR3 protein is CASSLSSGGYNEQFF. The CDR3 nucleotides read TGTGCCAGCAGCCTATCTAGCGGGGGTTACAATGAGCAGTTCTTC.

This clonotype was seen repeatedly, ten times or more. This chain links TRBV3-1 with TRBJ2-1; TRBD2 aligns across 7 bases. The germline CDR1 and CDR2 sequences are LGHDT and YNNKEL (reference sequence). With V trimmed by 4 bases and J by 0 bases, 9 bases remained unmatched. This CDR3 contains 17 residues. The CDR3 sequence: CASSPGLAVSSYNEQFF. DNA of the CDR3: TGTGCCAGCAGCCCCGGTCTAGCGGTAAGCTCCTACAATGAGCAGTTCTTC.

This clonotype was detected many times. The rearrangement links TRBV29-1 to TRBJ2-7; 7 nucleotides agree with TRBD1. Germline-derived CDR1 and CDR2 are SQVTM and ANQGSEA. The CDR3 spans 14 residues. With V trimmed by 4 bases and J by 1 base, 7 bases remained unmatched. The CDR3: CSVGQGLESYEQYF. DNA for the CDR3: TGCAGCGTTGGACAGGGATTAGAATCCTACGAGCAGTACTTC.

This clonotype rates as medium-sized (0.01 to 0.1%). The rearrangement uses TRBV25-1 and TRBJ1-3; 10 nucleotides match TRBD1. Germline lookup yields CDR1 MGHDK and CDR2 SYGVNS. The CDR3 sequence is 15 residues long. The J segment lost 7 bases and the V segment lost 3 bases, leaving 6 bases of the junction unmatched. In nucleotides, the CDR3 is TGTGCCAGCAGTGACGGGACAGGGGCCGGGAACACCATATATTTT. Translated: CASSDGTGAGNTIYF.

This clonotype was seen ten or more times. V is TRBV5-1 and J is TRBJ2-1; no clear D. CDR3 size: 13 residues. V was shortened by 6 bases and J by 1 base, with 8 bases between the two germline ends. CDR1 and CDR2 from the germline V gene are SGHRS and YFSETQ. The CDR3 reads CASMEPSYNEQFF. The DNA for the CDR3 is TGCGCCAGCATGGAGCCGTCCTACAATGAGCAGTTCTTC.

This clonotype was seen at least ten times. The chain has TRBV12-3 or TRBV12-4 and TRBJ2-4; the D gene is possibly TRBD2 (6 bases). CDR3 length: 13 amino acids. V lost 7 bases and J 6 bases, leaving 13 bases between the germline ends. The CDR3 DNA reads TGTGCCAGCACTGGGGGAGGATCAAACATTCAGTACTTC. Translated, it gives CASTGGGSNIQYF.

This clonotype was recorded many times. The V gene is TRBV24-1, the J gene TRBJ2-2; D may correspond to TRBD1 or TRBD2 (6 bases each). V was clipped by 4 bases and J by 8 bases, with 10 bases between them. CDR3 length: 13 amino acids. Germline V CDR1 and CDR2: KGHDR, SFDVKD. Here the CDR3 reads CATSDAGQGELFF. As DNA, the CDR3 is TGTGCCACCAGTGACGCGGGACAAGGGGAGCTGTTTTTT.

This clonotype was observed many times. The rearrangement links TRBV10-3 to TRBJ1-1; weak D call: TRBD1 (5 bases). Germline V gene lookup returns CDR1 ENHRY and CDR2 SYGVKD. This CDR3 comprises 14 residues. V was shortened by 4 bases and J by 7 bases, with 16 bases between the two germline ends. In DNA form, the CDR3 reads TGTGCCATCAGTGTTTGGGGGGGAGAAAGTGAAGCTTTCTTT. Protein product: CAISVWGGESEAFF.

This clonotype was recorded many times. This chain joins TRBV5-1 and TRBJ2-1, with D tentatively TRBD2 (6 bases). V was cut by 2 bases and J by 5 bases, with 11 bases left in between. This CDR3 has 14 amino acids. Germline CDR1 is SGHRS and CDR2 is YFSETQ. CDR3 DNA: TGCGCCAGCAGCTTCGCGGGACTCGACAATGAGCAGTTCTTC. This sequence encodes CASSFAGLDNEQFF.

The CDR3 spells CASSPILTGYEQYF. CDR3 nucleotide sequence: TGTGCCAGCAGCCCTATACTGACAGGCTACGAGCAGTACTTC. The rearrangement joins TRBV7-2 to TRBJ2-7, with D maybe TRBD1 (6 bases). Trimming cost V 5 bases and J 3 bases, with 14 bases left between them. The CDR3 has 14 residues. Germline CDR1 is SGHTA and CDR2 is FQGNSA.

This chain links TRBV28 with TRBJ2-1; D is ambiguous. CDR3 length equals 16 residues. Germline V gene lookup returns CDR1 MDHEN and CDR2 SYDVKM. The V gene lost 6 bases and the J gene lost 5 bases, with 20 bases spanning the gap. The chain's CDR3 is CASSSRRAQRHNEQFF. The CDR3 DNA follows: TGTGCCAGCAGCTCCCGCCGGGCCCAACGCCACAATGAGCAGTTCTTC.

This clonotype turned up a few times. V is TRBV5-1 and J is TRBJ2-1; D ambiguous. Germline V gene sequence: CDR1 SGHRS, CDR2 YFSETQ. The CDR3 runs 15 residues. Trimming shortened V by 0 bases and J by 0 bases, and 7 bases separated the two germline ends. The DNA of the CDR3 is TGCGCCAGCAGCTTGGATGCTAGCTCCTACAATGAGCAGTTCTTC. This sequence encodes CASSLDASSYNEQFF.

At least ten counts were recorded for this clonotype. The chain carries TRBV6-1 and TRBJ2-7; TRBD1 might be the D (6 bases). Trimming took off 6 bases at V and 4 bases at J, with 16 bases between the two ends. Germline loops: CDR1 MNHNS, CDR2 SASEGT. This CDR3 region has 14 residues. The CDR3: CASRNRVFGYEQYF. In DNA, the CDR3 is TGTGCCAGCAGGAACAGGGTTTTTGGGTACGAGCAGTACTTC.

This clonotype was detected a few times. The chain recombines TRBV20-1 with TRBJ1-5; a weak D match, TRBD1 (6 bases). This CDR3 is 12 amino acids long. Germline assignment: CDR1 DFQATT and CDR2 SNEGSKA (reference sequence). CDR3: CRAGDSNQPQHF. In DNA form, the CDR3 reads TGCAGAGCAGGGGATAGCAATCAGCCCCAGCATTTT.

The chain links TRBV20-1 to TRBJ1-2, with 7 bases identical to TRBD1. This CDR3 is 12 amino acids long. V lost 4 bases, J lost 6 bases, and 5 bases stayed unmatched. Germline V gene data show CDR1 as DFQATT and CDR2 as SNEGSKA (reference sequence). In DNA, the CDR3 is TGCAGTGCTATACAGGGGATGAATGGCTACACCTTC. It specifies CSAIQGMNGYTF.

The rearrangement joins TRBV10-3 to TRBJ2-7, with D tentatively TRBD1 (5 bases). This CDR3 is built from 14 residues. V was shortened by 4 bases and J by 4 bases, with 14 bases between the two germline ends. Germline V CDR1 and CDR2: ENHRY, SYGVKD. The chain's CDR3 is CAISGRQGAYEQYF. The CDR3 nucleotides read TGTGCCATCAGTGGACGACAAGGGGCGTACGAGCAGTACTTC.

This clonotype was counted only a few times. J is TRBJ2-1 and V is TRBV7-6; 8 bases match TRBD2. The CDR3 has 16 amino acids. The trim removed 5 bases at V and 6 bases at J, leaving 12 bases unmatched. Germline-derived CDR1 and CDR2 are SGHVS and FNYEAQ. The CDR3 protein is CASSQLAVGRGNEQFF. DNA of the CDR3: TGTGCCAGCAGCCAACTAGCGGTTGGCCGGGGCAATGAGCAGTTCTTC.

Ten or more counts support this clonotype. V is TRBV5-1 and J is TRBJ2-7, with 9 bases fitting TRBD1. This CDR3 has 14 residues. The V gene end was trimmed by 1 base and the J gene end by 4 bases; junction bases not matched to a gene: 3. The germline V gene encodes CDR1 SGHRS and CDR2 YFSETQ. Written as DNA, the CDR3 is TGCGCCAGCAGCTTGCCGGGACAGGGTTACGAGCAGTACTTC. This gives the protein CASSLPGQGYEQYF.

This clonotype was observed many times. The chain employs TRBV14 and TRBJ2-5, with D hard to call. Trimming removed 0 bases from V and 5 bases from J, with 4 bases in between. Germline V gives CDR1 SGHDN, CDR2 FVKESK. CDR3 size: 12 residues. The CDR3 sequence is CASSQDWETQYF. The CDR3 coding sequence is TGTGCCAGCAGCCAAGACTGGGAGACCCAGTACTTC.

Concerning this clonotype itself: A much larger clone differs by one base, so this may be a read error. V and J are TRBV3-1 and TRBJ2-1; the D is unclear. Germline V CDR1 and CDR2: LGHDT, YNNKEL (reference sequence). The CDR3 contains 15 residues. CDR3 in amino acids: CASSQEHQLRNVQFF. The CDR3 DNA follows: TGTGCCAGCAGCCAAGAGCACCAGCTTCGCAATGTGCAGTTCTTC.

This clonotype was observed a few times. The CDR3 loop reads CASSGRTGAYGYTF. The CDR3 DNA reads TGTGCCAGCAGTGGGCGGACAGGGGCCTATGGCTACACCTTC. The rearrangement uses TRBV2 and TRBJ1-2; TRBD1 agrees at 9 bases. Germline CDR1 reads SNHLY; CDR2 reads FYNNEI. Germline trimming cut 4 bases from V and 4 bases from J; bases unmatched to any gene: 4. The CDR3 totals 14 residues.

This clonotype appeared many times. V usage is TRBV5-1 and J usage is TRBJ2-7; D gene unclear. This CDR3 spans 13 amino acids. The V and J ends lost 0 bases and 2 bases respectively, with 6 bases between them. Germline CDR1 reads SGHRS; CDR2 reads YFSETQ. CDR3 sequence reads: CASSLVRAYEQYF. Here the CDR3 DNA reads TGCGCCAGCAGCTTGGTGAGAGCCTACGAGCAGTACTTC.

This clonotype was seen ten or more times. The V call is TRBV3-1, the J call TRBJ1-5; D remains unclear. Trimming shortened V by 3 bases and J by 0 bases, and 9 bases separated the two germline ends. This CDR3 has 15 amino acids. Germline values: CDR1 LGHDT, CDR2 YNNKEL (reference sequence). CDR3 nucleotides: TGTGCCAGCAGCCAGGGCCTTTATAGCAATCAGCCCCAGCATTTT. Translated: CASSQGLYSNQPQHF.

The chain combines TRBV5-4 with TRBJ2-7; D might be TRBD1 (6 bases). V was cut by 4 bases and J by 0 bases, with 14 bases left in between. Germline CDR1 reads SGHNT; CDR2 reads YYREEE (reference sequence). This CDR3 region has 15 residues. The CDR3 coding sequence is TGTGCCAGCAGCCCCACGGACAGACTCTCCTACGAGCAGTACTTC. As protein: CASSPTDRLSYEQYF.

This clonotype has a count of ten or more. The chain recombines TRBV20-1 with TRBJ2-1; 8 positions match TRBD1. Trimming took 5 bases from V and 3 from J; bases not matched to a gene: 9. This CDR3 contains 15 residues. Germline V gene data show CDR1 as DFQATT and CDR2 as SNEGSKA (reference sequence). CDR3 DNA sequence: TGCAGTGCTGTATCTCCGGGACAGGTCTACAATGAGCAGTTCTTC. Encoded protein: CSAVSPGQVYNEQFF.

The sample holds many counts of this clonotype. The chain links TRBV18 to TRBJ2-5; D ambiguous. Germline V CDR1 and CDR2: KGHSH, LQKENI. The CDR3 covers 13 residues. The V gene lost 5 bases and the J gene lost 5 bases, with 12 bases spanning the gap. The CDR3 sequence: CASSSTMLETQYF. The DNA of the CDR3 is TGTGCCAGCTCATCGACAATGCTTGAGACCCAGTACTTC. Looking up the rest from reference TRBV18 and TRBJ2-5 gives the full variable domain: NAGVMQNPRHLVRRRGQEARLRCSPMKGHSHVYWYRQLPEEGLKFMVYLQKENIIDESGMPKERFSAEFPKEGPSILRIQQVVRGDSAAYFCASSSTMLETQYFGPGTRLLVL.

This clonotype was seen many times. The CDR3 region has the DNA TGCAGCGTTGAAGGTTCTACAGGGACAGATACGCAGTATTTT. Its protein product is CSVEGSTGTDTQYF. The chain combines TRBV29-1 with TRBJ2-3, with D perhaps TRBD1 (6 bases). This CDR3 is built from 14 residues. CDR1 and CDR2 from the germline V gene are SQVTM and ANQGSEA. V gave up 1 base and J gave up 3 bases, with 11 bases separating them.

This chain links TRBV18 with TRBJ2-7; 7 positions agree with TRBD1. Germline CDR1 reads KGHSH; CDR2 reads LQKENI. The CDR3 sequence is 14 residues long. Losses at the gene ends were 2 bases for V and 5 bases for J; bases not matched to a gene: 6. The CDR3 loop reads CASSPTDRDHEQYF. CDR3 sequence (DNA): TGTGCCAGCTCACCAACCGACAGGGACCACGAGCAGTACTTC.